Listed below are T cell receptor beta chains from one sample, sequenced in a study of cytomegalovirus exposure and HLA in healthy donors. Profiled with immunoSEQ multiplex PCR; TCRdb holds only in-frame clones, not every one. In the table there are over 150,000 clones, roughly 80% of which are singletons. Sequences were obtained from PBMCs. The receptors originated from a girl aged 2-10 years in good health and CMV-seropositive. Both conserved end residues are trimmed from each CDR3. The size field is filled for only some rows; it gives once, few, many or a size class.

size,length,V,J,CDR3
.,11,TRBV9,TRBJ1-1,ASSSPDRGRAF
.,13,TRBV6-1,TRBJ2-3,ASSGVVRRRDTQY
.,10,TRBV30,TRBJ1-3,AWSAEGDTIY
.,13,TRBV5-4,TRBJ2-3,ASSLGGQGTDTQY
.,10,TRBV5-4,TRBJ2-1,ASSLDGRVQF
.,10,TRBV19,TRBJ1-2,ASSISGDGYT
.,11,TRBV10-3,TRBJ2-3,AGGQVEGDTQY
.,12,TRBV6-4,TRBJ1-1,ASSPGQGLTEAF
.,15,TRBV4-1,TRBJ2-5,ASSQGWGVAFQETQY
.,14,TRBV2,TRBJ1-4,ASSEKGRGTNEKLF
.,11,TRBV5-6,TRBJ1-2,ASSAGQLYGYT
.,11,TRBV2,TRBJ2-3,ASMGTASDTQY
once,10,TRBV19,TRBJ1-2,ASSGGPRGYT
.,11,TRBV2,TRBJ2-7,ASGDRVVHEQY
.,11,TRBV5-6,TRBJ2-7,ASSFGRSYEQY
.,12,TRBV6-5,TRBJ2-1,ASSPLTGPDEQF
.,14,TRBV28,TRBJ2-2,ASSTTGGSNTGELF